This paragraph reports one T cell receptor beta chain. The germline V gene has CDR1 SGHTA and CDR2 FQGNSA. This CDR3 is built from 16 residues. V lost 5 bases and J lost 4; bases outside the gene matches: 4. This entry is derived from a study of control samples from healthy donors and cancer patients. The table came from immunoSEQ multiplex PCR; TCRdb's copy has only in-frame clones and leaves some out. The data contain roughly 120,000 clones, 88% of them singletons. Sequencing was carried out using blood. The chain employs TRBV7-2 and TRBJ2-2, with 13 positions matching TRBD2. This sequence originates from a woman in her seventies in good health. The CDR3 DNA reads TGTGCCAGCAGCGAGGGACTAGCGGGGCTCACCGGGGAGCTGTTTTTT. It specifies CASSEGLAGLTGELFF.